The next 26 T cell receptor beta chains were all read from a single sample in a study of blood T cell repertoires in COVID-19. This table comes from immunoSEQ multiplex PCR, and its TCRdb copy is limited to in-frame clones, with some not included. This table has hundreds of thousands of clones, just under 85% appearing once. The sequencing sample was made of peripheral blood. These receptors were taken from a woman older than 75 with acute or convalescent COVID-19.

Here the CDR3 reads CASSLVGDNQPQHF. Here the CDR3 DNA reads TGTGCCAGCAGCTTGGTCGGAGACAATCAGCCCCAGCATTTT. This chain joins TRBV5-8 and TRBJ1-5, with no clear D. Germline-derived CDR1 and CDR2 are SGHTS and YDEGEE. Trimming took 0 bases from V and 3 from J, leaving 7 bases between them. The CDR3 consists of 14 residues.

The genes are TRBV6-5 and TRBJ2-7, with 9 bases identical to TRBD1. J lost 4 bases, V lost 8 bases, and 6 bases had no gene match. The CDR3 extends over 13 amino acids. Germline CDR1 is MNHEY and CDR2 is SVGAGI. In nucleotides, the CDR3 is TGTGCCAGCCACAGGGGGCAGGGGTACGAGCAGTACTTC. Translating gives CASHRGQGYEQYF.

The chain combines TRBV11-2 with TRBJ1-1, with 7 positions matching TRBD1. V was clipped by 5 bases and J by 7 bases; unmatched bases: 4. The CDR3 loop spans 12 amino acids. The germline gives CDR1 SGHAT, CDR2 FQNNGV. CDR3 sequence: CASSQDRVEAFF. In DNA, the CDR3 is TGTGCCAGCAGCCAAGACAGGGTTGAAGCTTTCTTT.

This clone was found once. This chain uses TRBV29-1 with TRBJ1-2; 10 bases are a match to TRBD1. The germline V gene has CDR1 SQVTM and CDR2 ANQGSEA. The V and J ends lost 2 bases and 4 bases, in that order; junction bases with no gene match: 4. CDR3 length equals 14 residues. This chain's CDR3 is CSVERGQGTYGYTF. The CDR3 DNA reads TGCAGCGTTGAAAGGGGACAGGGGACCTATGGCTACACCTTC.

This clone appeared a few times. This rearrangement joins TRBV28 to TRBJ1-5; D gene unclear. The CDR3 length is 14 residues. V was pared by 2 bases and J by 4 bases, with 9 bases between. Looked up from germline, CDR1 is MDHEN and CDR2 is SYDVKM. CDR3 in amino acids: CASSLHGRNQPQHF. The CDR3 DNA reads TGTGCCAGCAGTTTACACGGTCGTAATCAGCCCCAGCATTTT.

The chain joins TRBV5-1 to TRBJ2-7, with a weak D call TRBD1 (5 bases). CDR1 SGHRS and CDR2 YFSETQ come from the germline V gene. Trimming took off 0 bases at V and 2 bases at J, with 15 bases between the two ends. This CDR3 has 16 residues. CDR3 amino acids: CASSLAGSPGTYEQYF. Here the CDR3 DNA reads TGCGCCAGCAGCTTGGCCGGTAGTCCAGGGACCTACGAGCAGTACTTC.

The V gene is TRBV6-5, the J gene TRBJ1-2, with a weak D call TRBD1 (5 bases). V was clipped by 10 bases and J by 4 bases, with 13 bases between them. The CDR3 has 12 residues. The germline V gene has CDR1 MNHEY and CDR2 SVGAGI. The CDR3 loop reads CAIIVGGYGYTF. Here the CDR3 DNA reads TGTGCCATCATCGTGGGGGGCTATGGCTACACCTTC.

This clone came up a few times. The gene calls are TRBV7-9 and TRBJ2-2, with D tentatively TRBD1 (6 bases). The germline V gene encodes CDR1 SEHNR and CDR2 FQNEAQ (reference sequence). The CDR3 sequence is 15 residues long. Trimming removed 5 bases at V and 4 bases at J, with 14 bases between. CDR3 sequence: CASSLGQSPTGELFF. In nucleotides, the CDR3 is TGTGCCAGCAGCCTCGGACAGTCTCCCACCGGGGAGCTGTTTTTT.

This chain connects TRBV18 to TRBJ2-7; no reliable D call. CDR1 is KGHSH and CDR2 is LQKENI in the germline V gene. The CDR3 is 13 amino acids. The V and J ends lost 1 base and 3 bases respectively, with 7 bases between them. The CDR3 reads CASSPQRGYEQYF. CDR3 nucleotides: TGTGCCAGCTCACCACAACGAGGCTACGAGCAGTACTTC.

This clone has only a few counts. The CDR3 nucleotides read TGTGCCAGCAGCTACAAGAACACTGAAGCTTTCTTT. Amino acids: CASSYKNTEAFF. The rearrangement links TRBV11-2 to TRBJ1-1, with D unresolved. Deletions cut 4 bases from V and 1 base from J, with 4 bases between. The CDR3 runs to 12 residues. The germline CDR1 and CDR2 sequences are SGHAT and FQNNGV. The full variable domain, completed using reference TRBV11-2 and TRBJ1-1, is EAGVAQSPRYKIIEKRQSVAFWCNPISGHATLYWYQQILGQGPKLLIQFQNNGVVDDSQLPKDRFSAERLKGVDSTLKIQPAKLEDSAVYLCASSYKNTEAFFGQGTRLTVV.

The V call is TRBV28, the J call TRBJ1-4; 7 positions match TRBD1. V lost 6 bases and J lost 4; bases outside the gene matches: 11. The CDR3 extends over 16 amino acids. Germline lookup yields CDR1 MDHEN and CDR2 SYDVKM. This chain's CDR3 is CASRPVTGTDNEKLFF. DNA of the CDR3: TGTGCCAGCAGACCCGTTACCGGGACAGATAATGAAAAACTGTTTTTT. Using reference TRBV28 and TRBJ1-4 for the parts outside the CDR3, the full variable domain is DVKVTQSSRYLVKRTGEKVFLECVQDMDHENMFWYRQDPGLGLRLIYFSYDVKMKEKGDIPEGYSVSREKKERFSLILESASTNQTSMYLCASRPVTGTDNEKLFFGSGTQLSVL.

This sequence joins TRBV15 and TRBJ2-6; 7 bases are a match to TRBD1. Losses at the gene ends were 4 bases for V and 0 bases for J; bases not matched to a gene: 12. Germline-derived CDR1 and CDR2 are LNHNV and YYDKDF (reference sequence). This CDR3 is built from 19 residues. The CDR3 sequence: CATSKSRWDSPSGANVLTF. The CDR3 nucleotides are TGTGCCACCAGCAAGTCGAGATGGGACAGCCCCTCTGGGGCCAACGTCCTGACTTTC.

This clone was observed a handful of times. The CDR3 region is CASSPIPRAWYGYTF. CDR3 bases: TGTGCCAGCAGCCCGATCCCCAGGGCTTGGTATGGCTACACCTTC. V and J are TRBV7-9 and TRBJ1-2; TRBD1 is a possible D gene (5 bases). CDR1 SEHNR and CDR2 FQNEAQ come from the germline V gene (reference sequence). The CDR3 loop spans 15 amino acids. V was cut by 5 bases and J by 5 bases, with 18 bases left in between.

The table lists this clone with a count of one. The genes are TRBV7-2 and TRBJ2-6, with TRBD2 matching over 7 bases. V shed 2 bases, J shed 2 bases, and the junction held 9 bases outside the gene matches. The CDR3 is 18 amino acids. Germline V gene data show CDR1 as SGHTA and CDR2 as FQGNSA. The CDR3 DNA sequence: TGTGCCAGCAGCTTATATGGGGGGGGGACCCCTGGGGCCAACGTCCTGACTTTC. It translates to CASSLYGGGTPGANVLTF.

V is TRBV30 and J is TRBJ1-6; unclear D gene. Looked up from germline, CDR1 is GTSNPN and CDR2 is SVGIG (reference sequence). The V end was cut by 0 bases, the J end by 10 bases, with 13 bases between. This CDR3 has 14 residues. The chain's CDR3 is CAWSVGQEGSPLHF. The DNA for the CDR3 is TGTGCCTGGAGTGTTGGTCAGGAGGGCTCACCCCTCCACTTT. Supplemented by reference TRBV30 and TRBJ1-6, the full variable domain reads SQTIHQWPATLVQPVGSPLSLECTVEGTSNPNLYWYRQAAGRGLQLLFYSVGIGQISSEVPQNLSASRPQDRQFILSSKKLLLSDSGFYLCAWSVGQEGSPLHFGNGTRLTVT.

The chain links TRBV6-5 to TRBJ2-3; D may be TRBD2 (5 bases). This CDR3 contains 14 residues. Trimming removed 6 bases from V and 0 bases from J, with 10 bases in between. The germline V gene has CDR1 MNHEY and CDR2 SVGAGI. In nucleotides, the CDR3 is TGTGCCAGCAGCCCCGGGATGAGCACAGATACGCAGTATTTT. Protein product: CASSPGMSTDTQYF.

The chain is built from TRBV15 and TRBJ1-2; tentative D call: TRBD1 (5 bases). Per the germline V gene, CDR1 is LNHNV and CDR2 is YYDKDF (reference sequence). V shed 1 base and J shed 8 bases, with 20 bases lying between them. There are 16 residues in the CDR3. CDR3 nucleotide sequence: TGTGCCACCAGCAGAGGGGCCTCTAGGTATTGGGGCGGCTACACCTTC. It specifies CATSRGASRYWGGYTF.

The chain recombines TRBV6-1 with TRBJ1-3, with D uncertain. The CDR3 totals 14 residues. V was shortened by 1 base and J by 3 bases, with 7 bases between the two germline ends. CDR1 and CDR2 from the germline V gene are MNHNS and SASEGT. In nucleotides, the CDR3 is TGTGCCAGCAGTGAAGGTGTCATTGGAAACACCATATATTTT. It codes for CASSEGVIGNTIYF.

The genes are TRBV19 and TRBJ1-5, with D hard to call. The ends were cut back, 10 bases at V and 4 bases at J, with 17 bases in the middle. The CDR3 spans 14 residues. The germline CDR1 and CDR2 sequences are LNHDA and SQIVND (reference sequence). The CDR3 sequence: CATAVVYANQPQHF. CDR3 in DNA: TGTGCCACGGCGGTTGTTTACGCAAATCAGCCCCAGCATTTT.

Here the CDR3 DNA reads TGTGCCAGCAGCTCCGCCTCACTTAGCGGGGGGGCTAATCTAGGGGAGCTGTTTTTT. This sequence encodes CASSSASLSGGANLGELFF. This rearrangement joins TRBV7-6 to TRBJ2-2; 11 bases are shared with TRBD2. There are 19 residues in the CDR3. Trimming cost V 4 bases and J 8 bases; bases outside gene matches: 18. Germline V lookup: CDR1 SGHVS, CDR2 FNYEAQ.

The V call is TRBV11-2, the J call TRBJ2-3; TRBD1 agrees at 9 bases. V was clipped by 8 bases and J by 3 bases; unmatched bases: 9. Germline CDR1 and CDR2: SGHAT and FQNNGV. CDR3 length equals 15 residues. The CDR3 here is CASGIQGARTDTQYF. The CDR3 coding sequence is TGTGCCAGCGGCATACAGGGGGCACGGACAGATACGCAGTATTTT. The full variable domain, its missing parts supplied by reference TRBV11-2 and TRBJ2-3, is EAGVAQSPRYKIIEKRQSVAFWCNPISGHATLYWYQQILGQGPKLLIQFQNNGVVDDSQLPKDRFSAERLKGVDSTLKIQPAKLEDSAVYLCASGIQGARTDTQYFGPGTRLTVL.

This clone has just one count. The chain joins TRBV28 to TRBJ2-6; weak D call: TRBD2 (5 bases). The CDR3 totals 13 residues. The germline V gene encodes CDR1 MDHEN and CDR2 SYDVKM. With 5 bases removed from V and 4 bases from J, the gap between germline ends came to 6 bases. The CDR3 region is CASSPGGANVLTF. As DNA, the CDR3 is TGTGCCAGCAGTCCGGGAGGGGCCAACGTCCTGACTTTC.

The CDR3: CASSQGGSLLYEQYF. DNA of the CDR3: TGTGCCAGCAGCCAAGGGGGCTCCCTCCTCTACGAGCAGTACTTC. The V call is TRBV4-2, the J call TRBJ2-7; the D gene is possibly TRBD1 (5 bases). Germline V gives CDR1 LGHNA, CDR2 YNFKEQ. This CDR3 contains 15 residues. The V and J ends lost 1 base and 3 bases respectively, with 13 bases between them.

The chain has TRBV7-3 and TRBJ1-6; no clear D gene. V was trimmed by 2 bases and J by 10 bases, leaving 9 bases between them. The CDR3 totals 13 residues. Germline V gene lookup returns CDR1 SGHTA and CDR2 FQGTGA. The CDR3 is CASSLGPLSPLHF. DNA for the CDR3: TGTGCCAGCAGCTTAGGCCCCCTGTCACCCCTCCACTTT.

This chain links TRBV9 with TRBJ2-3; 9 bases line up with TRBD2. V was pared by 0 bases and J by 1 base, with 3 bases of the junction left unmatched. The CDR3 extends over 16 amino acids. Germline assignment: CDR1 SGDLS and CDR2 YYNGEE. The CDR3 nucleotides are TGTGCCAGCAGCGTAGGTGGCGGGGGGGGCACAGATACGCAGTATTTT. Its translation: CASSVGGGGGTDTQYF.

The rearrangement links TRBV18 to TRBJ2-5, with 8 bases that match TRBD1. Germline CDR1 and CDR2: KGHSH and LQKENI. Losses at the gene ends were 3 bases for V and 1 base for J; bases not matched to a gene: 1. The CDR3 is 14 residues long. This chain's CDR3 is CASSPQGAQETQYF. CDR3 nucleotide sequence: TGTGCCAGCTCACCGCAGGGGGCCCAAGAGACCCAGTACTTC.